This T cell receptor (beta chain) was recorded in a study of T cells in Graves' hyperthyroidism and ophthalmopathy. Across the study: Before any treatment, at initial diagnosis, peripheral blood was collected. Study findings and constraints: Model output signaled ophthalmopathy a median around 6.9 months ahead of onset. Separating ophthalmopathy from stable hyperthyroidism was achieved by a 13 V-J model.

Comments on this clonotype: The antigen is unknown.

TCR beta CDR3 sequences were amplified from RNA transcripts. The study used the HTBI primer set for a first-round RT-PCR of the TCR CDR3. TCRdb itself ran the multiplex PCR reads through MiXCR, one entry per CDR3 protein. Of around 500,000 distinct CDR3 sequences listed, around a fifth were seen once; the top ten hold around 54%. Uncontrolled infection, other autoimmune disease, pregnancy or lactation barred patients from enrollment. The sequence came from a woman aged 70-85 years with Graves' ophthalmopathy. Input material: blood.

In nucleotides, the CDR3 is TGTGCCAGCAGAGCAGGGTGGCGCACCGGGGAGCTGTTTTTT. It translates to CASRAGWRTGELFF. The rearrangement links TRBV6-1 to TRBJ2-2; D is perhaps TRBD1 (5 bases). Trimming took 6 bases from V and 4 from J, leaving 12 bases between them. CDR1 and CDR2 from the germline V gene are MNHNS and SASEGT. This CDR3 spans 14 amino acids.